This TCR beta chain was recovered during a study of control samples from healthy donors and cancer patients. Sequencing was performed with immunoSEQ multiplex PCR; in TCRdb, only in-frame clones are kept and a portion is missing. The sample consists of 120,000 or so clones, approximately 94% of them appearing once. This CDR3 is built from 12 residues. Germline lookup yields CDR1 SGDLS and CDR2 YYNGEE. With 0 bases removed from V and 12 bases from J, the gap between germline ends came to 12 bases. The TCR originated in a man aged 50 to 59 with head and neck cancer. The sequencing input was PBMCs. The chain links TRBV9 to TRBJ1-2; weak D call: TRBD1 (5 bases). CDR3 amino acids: CASSVASGVNTF. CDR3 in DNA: TGTGCCAGCAGCGTAGCGTCGGGGGTCAACACCTTC.